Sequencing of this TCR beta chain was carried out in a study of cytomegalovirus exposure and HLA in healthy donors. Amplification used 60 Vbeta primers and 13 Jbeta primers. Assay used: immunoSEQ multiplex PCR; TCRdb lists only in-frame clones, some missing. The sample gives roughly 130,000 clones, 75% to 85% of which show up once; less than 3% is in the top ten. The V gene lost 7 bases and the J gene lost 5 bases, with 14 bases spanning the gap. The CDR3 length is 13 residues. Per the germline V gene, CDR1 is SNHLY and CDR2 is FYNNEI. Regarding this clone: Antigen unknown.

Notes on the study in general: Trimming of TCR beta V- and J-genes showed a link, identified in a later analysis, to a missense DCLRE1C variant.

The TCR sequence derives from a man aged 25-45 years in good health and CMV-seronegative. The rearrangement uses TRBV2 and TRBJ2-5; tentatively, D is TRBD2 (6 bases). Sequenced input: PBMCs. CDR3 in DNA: TGTGCCAGCACAAATCCTAGCGTCGAGACCCAGTACTTC. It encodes CASTNPSVETQYF.